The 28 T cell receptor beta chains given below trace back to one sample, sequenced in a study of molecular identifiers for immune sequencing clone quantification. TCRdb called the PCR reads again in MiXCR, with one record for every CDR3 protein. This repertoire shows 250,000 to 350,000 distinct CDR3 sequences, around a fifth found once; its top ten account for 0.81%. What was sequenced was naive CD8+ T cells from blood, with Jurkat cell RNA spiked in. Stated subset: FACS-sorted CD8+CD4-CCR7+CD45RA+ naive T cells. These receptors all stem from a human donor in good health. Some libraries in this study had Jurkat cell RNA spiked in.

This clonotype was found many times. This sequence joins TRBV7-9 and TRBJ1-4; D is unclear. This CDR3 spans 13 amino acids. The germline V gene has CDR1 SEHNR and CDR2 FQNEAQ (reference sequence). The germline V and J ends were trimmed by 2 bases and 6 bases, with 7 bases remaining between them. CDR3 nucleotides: TGTGCCAGCAGCTTACCGGCGGATGAAAAACTGTTTTTT. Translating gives CASSLPADEKLFF.

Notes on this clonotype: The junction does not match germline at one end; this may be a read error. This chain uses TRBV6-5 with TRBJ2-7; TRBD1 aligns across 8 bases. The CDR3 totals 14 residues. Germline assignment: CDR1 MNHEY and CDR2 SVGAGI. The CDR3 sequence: CASSPGTGNYELYF. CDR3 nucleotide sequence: TGTGCCAGCAGTCCCGGGACAGGTAACTACGAGCTGTACTTC.

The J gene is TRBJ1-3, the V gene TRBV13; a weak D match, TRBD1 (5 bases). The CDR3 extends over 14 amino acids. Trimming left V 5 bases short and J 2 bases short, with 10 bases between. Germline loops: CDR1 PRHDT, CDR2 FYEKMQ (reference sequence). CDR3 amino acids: CASSPMGAGNTIYF. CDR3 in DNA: TGTGCCAGCAGCCCGATGGGGGCTGGAAACACCATATATTTT. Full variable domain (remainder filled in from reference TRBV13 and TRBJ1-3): AAGVIQSPRHLIKEKRETATLKCYPIPRHDTVYWYQQGPGQDPQFLISFYEKMQSDKGSIPDRFSAQQFSDYHSELNMSSLELGDSALYFCASSPMGAGNTIYFGEGSWLTVV.

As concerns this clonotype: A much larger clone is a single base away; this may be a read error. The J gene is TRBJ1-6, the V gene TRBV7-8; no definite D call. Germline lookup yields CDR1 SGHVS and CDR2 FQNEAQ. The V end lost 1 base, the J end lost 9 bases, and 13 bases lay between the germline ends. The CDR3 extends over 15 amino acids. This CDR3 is CASSLVTTQTSPLHF. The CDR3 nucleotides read TGTGCCAGCAGCTTAGTGACTACTCAAACTTCACCCCTCCACTTT.

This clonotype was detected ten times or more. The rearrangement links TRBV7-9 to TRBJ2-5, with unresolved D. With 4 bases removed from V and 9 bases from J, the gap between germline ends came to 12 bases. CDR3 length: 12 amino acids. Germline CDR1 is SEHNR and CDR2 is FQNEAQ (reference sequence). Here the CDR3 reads CASSSTDRAQYF. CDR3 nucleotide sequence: TGTGCCAGCAGCTCTACGGACCGGGCCCAGTACTTC.

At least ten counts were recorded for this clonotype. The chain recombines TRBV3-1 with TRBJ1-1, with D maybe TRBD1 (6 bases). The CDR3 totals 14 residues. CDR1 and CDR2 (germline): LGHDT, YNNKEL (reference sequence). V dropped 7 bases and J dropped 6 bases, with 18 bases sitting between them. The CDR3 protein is CASTPTGLGAEAFF. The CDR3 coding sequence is TGTGCCAGCACGCCAACAGGGCTGGGGGCTGAAGCTTTCTTT.

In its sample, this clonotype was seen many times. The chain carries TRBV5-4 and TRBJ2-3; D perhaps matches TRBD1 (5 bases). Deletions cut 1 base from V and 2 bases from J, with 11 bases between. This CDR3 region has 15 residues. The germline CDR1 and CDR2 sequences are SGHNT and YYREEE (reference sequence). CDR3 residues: CASSLFQGLTDTQYF. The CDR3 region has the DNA TGTGCCAGCAGCTTGTTCCAGGGTCTCACAGATACGCAGTATTTT.

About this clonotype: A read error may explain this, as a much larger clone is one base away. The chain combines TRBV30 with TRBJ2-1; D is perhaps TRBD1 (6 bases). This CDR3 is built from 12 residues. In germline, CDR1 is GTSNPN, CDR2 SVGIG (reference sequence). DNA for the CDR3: TGTGCCTGGAGTGGGACAGCCAATGAGCGGTTCTTC. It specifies CAWSGTANERFF.

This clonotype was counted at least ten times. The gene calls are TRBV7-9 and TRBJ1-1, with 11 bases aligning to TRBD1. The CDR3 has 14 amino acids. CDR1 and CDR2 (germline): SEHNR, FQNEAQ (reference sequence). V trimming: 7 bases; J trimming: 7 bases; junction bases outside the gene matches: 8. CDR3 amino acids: CASTLGQGAGEAFF. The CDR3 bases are TGTGCCAGCACCCTTGGACAGGGGGCGGGTGAAGCTTTCTTT.

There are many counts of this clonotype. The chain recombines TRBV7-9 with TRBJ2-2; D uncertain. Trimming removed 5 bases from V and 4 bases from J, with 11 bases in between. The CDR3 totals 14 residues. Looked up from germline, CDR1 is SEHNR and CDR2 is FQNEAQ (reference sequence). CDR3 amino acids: CASSPPGPTGELFF. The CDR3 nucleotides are TGTGCCAGCAGCCCCCCAGGTCCCACCGGGGAGCTGTTTTTT.

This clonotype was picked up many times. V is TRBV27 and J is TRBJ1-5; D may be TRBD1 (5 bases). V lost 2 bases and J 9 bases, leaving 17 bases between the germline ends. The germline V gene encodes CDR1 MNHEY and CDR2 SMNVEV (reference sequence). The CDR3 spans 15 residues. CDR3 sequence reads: CASSLTGGGVSPQHF. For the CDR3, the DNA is TGTGCCAGCAGTTTAACGGGAGGAGGGGTTTCGCCCCAGCATTTT.

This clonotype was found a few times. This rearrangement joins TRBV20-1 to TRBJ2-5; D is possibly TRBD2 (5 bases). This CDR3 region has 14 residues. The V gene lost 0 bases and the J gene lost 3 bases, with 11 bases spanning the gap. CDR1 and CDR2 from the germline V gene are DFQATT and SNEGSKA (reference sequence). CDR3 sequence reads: CSARDQLGEETQYF. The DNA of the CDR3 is TGCAGTGCTAGAGACCAACTAGGAGAAGAGACCCAGTACTTC.

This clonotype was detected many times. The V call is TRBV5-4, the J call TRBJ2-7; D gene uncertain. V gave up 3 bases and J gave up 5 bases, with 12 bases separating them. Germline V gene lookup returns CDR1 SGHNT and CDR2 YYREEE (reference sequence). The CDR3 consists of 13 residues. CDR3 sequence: CASSSLIGDEQYF. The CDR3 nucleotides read TGTGCCAGCAGCTCCCTTATAGGCGACGAGCAGTACTTC.

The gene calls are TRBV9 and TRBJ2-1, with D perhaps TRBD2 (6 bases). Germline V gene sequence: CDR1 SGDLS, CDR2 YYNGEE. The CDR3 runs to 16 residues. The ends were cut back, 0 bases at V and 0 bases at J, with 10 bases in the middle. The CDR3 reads CASSVGGGLSYNEQFF. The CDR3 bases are TGTGCCAGCAGCGTAGGGGGAGGACTCTCCTACAATGAGCAGTTCTTC. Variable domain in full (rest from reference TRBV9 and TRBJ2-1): DSGVTQTPKHLITATGQRVTLRCSPRSGDLSVYWYQQSLDQGLQFLIQYYNGEERAKGNILERFSAQQFPDLHSELNLSSLELGDSALYFCASSVGGGLSYNEQFFGPGTRLTVL.

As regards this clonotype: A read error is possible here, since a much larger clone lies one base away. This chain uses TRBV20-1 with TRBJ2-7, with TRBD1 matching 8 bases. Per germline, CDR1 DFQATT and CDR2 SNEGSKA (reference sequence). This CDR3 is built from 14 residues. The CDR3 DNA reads TGCAGTGCCAAAACAGGGGGATTGTCCTACGAGCGGTACTTC. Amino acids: CSAKTGGLSYERYF.

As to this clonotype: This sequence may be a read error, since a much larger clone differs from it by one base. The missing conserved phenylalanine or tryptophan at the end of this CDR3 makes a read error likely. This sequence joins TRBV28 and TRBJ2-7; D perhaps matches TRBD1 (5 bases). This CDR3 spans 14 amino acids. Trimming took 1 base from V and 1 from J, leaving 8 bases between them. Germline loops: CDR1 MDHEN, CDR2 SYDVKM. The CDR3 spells CASSLSRTSYEQYS. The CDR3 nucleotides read TGTGCCAGCAGTTTATCTCGGACATCCTACGAGCAGTACTCC.

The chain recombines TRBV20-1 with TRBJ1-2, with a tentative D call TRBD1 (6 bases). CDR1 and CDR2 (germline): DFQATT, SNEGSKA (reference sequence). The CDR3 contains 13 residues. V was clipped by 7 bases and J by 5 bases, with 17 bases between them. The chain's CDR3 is CSVRSGDRYGYTF. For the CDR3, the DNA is TGCAGTGTCAGGTCAGGGGATCGGTATGGCTACACCTTC.

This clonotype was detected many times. The chain's CDR3 is CSVVPAGEGDTQYF. The CDR3 region has the DNA TGCAGCGTTGTACCAGCGGGAGAAGGAGATACGCAGTATTTT. J is TRBJ2-3 and V is TRBV29-1; 8 nucleotides match TRBD2. CDR1 and CDR2 from the germline V gene are SQVTM and ANQGSEA. Trimming took 4 bases from V and 5 from J; bases not matched to a gene: 8. The CDR3 length is 14 residues.

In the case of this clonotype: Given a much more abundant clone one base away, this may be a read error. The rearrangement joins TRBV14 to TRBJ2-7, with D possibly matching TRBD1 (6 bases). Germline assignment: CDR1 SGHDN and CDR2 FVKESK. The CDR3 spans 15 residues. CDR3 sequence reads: CASSQEAGVLYEQHF. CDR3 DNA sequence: TGTGCCAGCAGCCAAGAAGCAGGGGTCCTCTACGAGCAGCACTTC.

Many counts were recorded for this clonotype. CDR3 nucleotide sequence: TGTGCCAGCAGCTTGAGGTCGGGGGATAGCAATCAGCCCCAGCATTTT. The encoded protein is CASSLRSGDSNQPQHF. J is TRBJ1-5 and V is TRBV5-5, with D maybe TRBD1 (5 bases). The CDR3 runs to 16 residues. Trimming shortened V by 1 base and J by 0 bases, and 11 bases separated the two germline ends. Germline V CDR1 and CDR2: SGHKS, YYEKEE (reference sequence).

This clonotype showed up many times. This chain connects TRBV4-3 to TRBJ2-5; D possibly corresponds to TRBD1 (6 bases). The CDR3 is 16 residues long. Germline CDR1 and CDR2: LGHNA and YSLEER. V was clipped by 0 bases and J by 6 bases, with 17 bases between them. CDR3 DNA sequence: TGCGCCAGCAGCCAAGATAATTATCAGGGGAAGCAGACCCAGTACTTC. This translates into CASSQDNYQGKQTQYF.

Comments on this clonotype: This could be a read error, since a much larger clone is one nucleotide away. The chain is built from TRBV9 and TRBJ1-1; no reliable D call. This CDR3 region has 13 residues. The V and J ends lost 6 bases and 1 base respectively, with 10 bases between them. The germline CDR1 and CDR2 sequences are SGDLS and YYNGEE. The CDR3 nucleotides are TGTGCCAGCAATACAGTAGAGAACACTGAAGCTTTCTTT. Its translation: CASNTVENTEAFF.

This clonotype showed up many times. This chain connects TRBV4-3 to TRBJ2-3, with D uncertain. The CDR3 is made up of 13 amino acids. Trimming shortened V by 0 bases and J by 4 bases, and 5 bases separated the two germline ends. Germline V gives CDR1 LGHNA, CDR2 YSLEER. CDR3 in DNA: TGCGCCAGCAGCCAAGATACTCCAGATACGCAGTATTTT. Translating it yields CASSQDTPDTQYF.

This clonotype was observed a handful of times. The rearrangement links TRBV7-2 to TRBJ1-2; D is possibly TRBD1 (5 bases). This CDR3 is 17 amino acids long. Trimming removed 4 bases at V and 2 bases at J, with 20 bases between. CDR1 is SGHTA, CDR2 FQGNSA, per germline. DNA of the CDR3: TGTGCCAGCAGCTCGGGCGGTTTTTGGGGCGACAACTATGGCTACACCTTC. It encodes CASSSGGFWGDNYGYTF. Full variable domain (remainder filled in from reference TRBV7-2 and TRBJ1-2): GAGVSQSPSNKVTEKGKDVELRCDPISGHTALYWYRQSLGQGLEFLIYFQGNSAPDKSGLPSDRFSAERTGGSVSTLTIQRTQQEDSAVYLCASSSGGFWGDNYGYTFGSGTRLTVV.

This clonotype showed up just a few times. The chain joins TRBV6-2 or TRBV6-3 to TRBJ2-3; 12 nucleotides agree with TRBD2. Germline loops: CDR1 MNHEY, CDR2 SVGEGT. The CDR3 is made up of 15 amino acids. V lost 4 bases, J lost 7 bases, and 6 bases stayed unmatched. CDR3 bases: TGTGCCAGCAGTTTTCTAGCGGGAGGGATGAATACGCAGTATTTT. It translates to CASSFLAGGMNTQYF.

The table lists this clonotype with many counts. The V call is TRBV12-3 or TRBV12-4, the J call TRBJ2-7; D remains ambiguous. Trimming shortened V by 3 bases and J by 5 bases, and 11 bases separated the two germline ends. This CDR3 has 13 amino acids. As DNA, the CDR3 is TGTGCCAGCAGTTTCGTCCGAACCGACGAGCAGTACTTC. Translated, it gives CASSFVRTDEQYF.

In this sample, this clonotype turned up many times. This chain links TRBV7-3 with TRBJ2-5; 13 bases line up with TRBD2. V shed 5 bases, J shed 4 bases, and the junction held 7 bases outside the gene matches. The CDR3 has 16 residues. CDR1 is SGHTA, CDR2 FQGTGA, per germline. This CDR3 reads CASSHTSGRAPETQYF. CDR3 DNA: TGTGCCAGCAGCCACACTAGCGGGAGGGCCCCAGAGACCCAGTACTTC. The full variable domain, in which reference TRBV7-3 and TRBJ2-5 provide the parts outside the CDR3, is GAGVSQTPSNKVTEKGKYVELRCDPISGHTALYWYRQSLGQGPEFLIYFQGTGAADDSGLPNDRFFAVRPEGSVSTLKIQRTERGDSAVYLCASSHTSGRAPETQYFGPGTRLLVL.

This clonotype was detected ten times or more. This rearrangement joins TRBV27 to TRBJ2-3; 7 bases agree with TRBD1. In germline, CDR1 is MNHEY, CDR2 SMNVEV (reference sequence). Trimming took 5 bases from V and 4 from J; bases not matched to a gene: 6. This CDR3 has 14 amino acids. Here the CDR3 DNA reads TGTGCCAGCAGTAGGGGGCTCACCCCAGATACGCAGTATTTT. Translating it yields CASSRGLTPDTQYF.